The subject of this entry is one TCR beta chain. Antigen unknown. A read error may account for a junction end that differs from germline. MiXCR, run by TCRdb on the reads, gives a single entry per CDR3 protein. Counted here are 300,000 or so distinct CDR3 sequences, more than 20% occurring once; the ten biggest clones make up less than 15%. This sample was taken from a study of T cell repertoires in cytomegalovirus infection. As for the study in general: It was recently identified HLA-C-restricted and well-studied HLA-B-restricted CMV epitopes that the study used. Public TCR beta signatures were indicative of both CMV infection and a matching HLA type.

Findings of the study overall: Individuals carrying CMV plus the relevant HLA were identified by cumulative frequency of public TCR beta families. Predominance within the ex vivo response was attributable to HLA-C-restricted CMV-specific TCR beta clonotypes.

The V gene's germline CDR1 is LNHDA and CDR2 SQIVND (reference sequence). The CDR3 spans 14 residues. The sequence was obtained from a human donor in good health (CMV status not recorded). Some clones in this sample may be carry-over from other donors' samples. The chain combines TRBV19 with TRBJ1-1; TRBD1 matches 7 bases. The sequences come from cultured PBMCs, collected from culture after CMV antigen stimulation. CDR3 coding DNA: TGTGGCAGTAGTTCACAGGGGTATCTCACTGAAGCTTTCTTT. This translates into CGSSSQGYLTEAFF.